This T cell receptor beta chain appears in the sequencing data of a study of siplizumab effects on memory and regulatory T cells. The study, taken as a whole, reports: Siplizumab conditions gave an average of around 70% Treg-derived mappable alloreactive CD4+ clones, versus 26.9% for controls. Unstimulated subsets captured only a minor fraction of alloreactive clones.

As concerns this clone: As yet, its antigen is unknown.

Germline V gene sequence: CDR1 ENHRY, CDR2 SYGVKD. The CDR3 is 12 amino acids. V lost 2 bases and J lost 3, with 5 bases in between. Method: immunoSEQ multiplex PCR; TCRdb's copy keeps in-frame clones and lacks some. The sample lists around 95,000 clones; 75% to 95% were seen once. This rearrangement joins TRBV10-3 to TRBJ2-7; the D is unclear. This receptor was taken from a human donor in good health. Input material: CD4+ T cells sorted from blood. The CDR3 region has the DNA TGTGCCATCAGTGAGCAAGGCTACGAGCAGTACTTC. Amino acid sequence: CAISEQGYEQYF.